This T cell receptor beta chain was captured in a study of T cells in women clearing cervical HPV infection. At the level of the study: HLA type could not be excluded as a confounder. Study conclusions and caveats: It is unknown whether associations predate infection; no effector/memory or HPV-specific sorting.

On this clone: Its antigen is as yet unknown. The sequence runs out 3 residues before the end of the CDR3; the remainder is reconstructed from the germline J gene.

Clones were sequenced by immunoSEQ multiplex PCR, and TCRdb holds only the in-frame ones, with some missing. The sample table sets out around 24,000 clones. The CDR3 consists of 17 residues. The V and J ends lost 5 bases and 0 bases, in that order; junction bases with no gene match: 10. The germline gives CDR1 LNHDA, CDR2 SQIVND (reference sequence). This receptor was identified in a woman aged 18 to 75 with a cervical HPV16 infection that either progressed to CIN3+ or cleared (not recorded which). The sample taken for sequencing was blood buffy coat. The V call is TRBV19, the J call TRBJ1-3; TRBD1 matches 7 bases. The part of the CDR3 DNA that was read is TGTGCCAGTAGTCCCCGCCGGACAGGCCGCTCTGGAAACACC. This sequence encodes CASSPRRTGRSGNT. The full CDR3 sequence reads CASSPRRTGRSGNTIYF.